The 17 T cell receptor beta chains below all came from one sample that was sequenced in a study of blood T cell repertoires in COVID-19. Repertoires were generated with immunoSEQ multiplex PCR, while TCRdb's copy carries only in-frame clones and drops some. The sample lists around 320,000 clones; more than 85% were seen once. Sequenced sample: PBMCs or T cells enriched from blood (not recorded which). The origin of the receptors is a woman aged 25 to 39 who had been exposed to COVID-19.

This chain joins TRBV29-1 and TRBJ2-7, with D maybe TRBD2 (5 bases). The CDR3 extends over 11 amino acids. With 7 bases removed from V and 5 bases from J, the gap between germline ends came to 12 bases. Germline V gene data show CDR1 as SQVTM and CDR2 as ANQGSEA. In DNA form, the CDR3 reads TGCAGCGCCGGGATGGGGAACGAGCAGTACTTC. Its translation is CSAGMGNEQYF.

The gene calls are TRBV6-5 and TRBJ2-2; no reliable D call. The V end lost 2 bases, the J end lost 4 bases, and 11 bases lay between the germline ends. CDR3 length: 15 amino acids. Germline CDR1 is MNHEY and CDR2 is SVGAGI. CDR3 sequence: CASSYGASSTGELFF. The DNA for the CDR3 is TGTGCCAGCAGTTACGGAGCTAGTTCCACCGGGGAGCTGTTTTTT.

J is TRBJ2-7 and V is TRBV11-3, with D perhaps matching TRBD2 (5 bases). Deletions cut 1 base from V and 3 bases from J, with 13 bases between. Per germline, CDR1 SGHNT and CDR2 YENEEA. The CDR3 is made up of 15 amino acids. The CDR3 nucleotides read TGTGCCAGCAGCTTAGGTGAAGGAGAGGGCTACGAGCAGTACTTC. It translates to CASSLGEGEGYEQYF.

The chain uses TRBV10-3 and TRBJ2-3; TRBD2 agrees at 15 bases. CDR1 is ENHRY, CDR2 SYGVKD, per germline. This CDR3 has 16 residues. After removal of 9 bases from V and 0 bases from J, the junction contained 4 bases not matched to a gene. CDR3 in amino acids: CAMGTSGGSSTDTQYF. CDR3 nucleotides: TGTGCCATGGGGACTAGCGGGGGGAGTAGCACAGATACGCAGTATTTT.

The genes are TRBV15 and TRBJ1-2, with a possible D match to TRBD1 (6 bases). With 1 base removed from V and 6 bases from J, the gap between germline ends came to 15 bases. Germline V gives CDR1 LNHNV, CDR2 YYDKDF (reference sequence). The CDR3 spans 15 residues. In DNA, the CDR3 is TGTGCCACCAGCAGAGGAATAACAGGGTCCCATGGCTACACCTTC. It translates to CATSRGITGSHGYTF.

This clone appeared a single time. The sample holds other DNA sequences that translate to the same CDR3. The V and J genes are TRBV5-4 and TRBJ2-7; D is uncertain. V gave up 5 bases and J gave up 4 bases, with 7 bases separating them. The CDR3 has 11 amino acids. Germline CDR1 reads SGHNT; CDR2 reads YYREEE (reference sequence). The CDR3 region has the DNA TGTGCCAGCAGTTCAGGTTACGAGCAGTACTTC. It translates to CASSSGYEQYF.

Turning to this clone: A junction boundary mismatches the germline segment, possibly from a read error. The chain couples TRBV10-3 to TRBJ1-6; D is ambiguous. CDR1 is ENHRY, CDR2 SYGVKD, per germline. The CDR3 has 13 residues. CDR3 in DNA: TGTGCCATCACTGAGGCAGCGGGTTCACCCCTCCACTTT. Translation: CAITEAAGSPLHF.

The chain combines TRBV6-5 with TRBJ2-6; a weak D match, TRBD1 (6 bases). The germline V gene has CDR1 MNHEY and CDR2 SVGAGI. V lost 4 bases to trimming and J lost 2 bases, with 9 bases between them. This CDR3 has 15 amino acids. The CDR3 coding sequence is TGTGCCAGCAGTTTTTCAGGGGCTGGGGCCAACGTCCTGACTTTC. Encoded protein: CASSFSGAGANVLTF.

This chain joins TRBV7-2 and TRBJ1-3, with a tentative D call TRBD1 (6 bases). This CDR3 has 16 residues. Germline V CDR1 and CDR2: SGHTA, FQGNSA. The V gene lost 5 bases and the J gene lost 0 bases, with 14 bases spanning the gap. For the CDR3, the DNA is TGTGCCAGCAGCATACAGGGCACGAGCTCTGGAAACACCATATATTTT. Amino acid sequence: CASSIQGTSSGNTIYF.

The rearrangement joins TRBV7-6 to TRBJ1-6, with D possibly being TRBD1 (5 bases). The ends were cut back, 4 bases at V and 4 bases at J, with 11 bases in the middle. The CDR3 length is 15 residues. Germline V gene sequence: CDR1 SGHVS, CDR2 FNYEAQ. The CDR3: CASSSRGDYNSPLHF. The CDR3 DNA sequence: TGTGCCAGCAGCTCCCGGGGGGATTATAATTCACCCCTCCACTTT.

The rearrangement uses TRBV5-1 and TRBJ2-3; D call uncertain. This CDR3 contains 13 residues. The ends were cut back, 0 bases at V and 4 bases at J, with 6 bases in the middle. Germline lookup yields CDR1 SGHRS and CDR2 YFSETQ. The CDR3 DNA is TGCGCCAGCAGCTTGGCCTATGCAGATACGCAGTATTTT. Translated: CASSLAYADTQYF.

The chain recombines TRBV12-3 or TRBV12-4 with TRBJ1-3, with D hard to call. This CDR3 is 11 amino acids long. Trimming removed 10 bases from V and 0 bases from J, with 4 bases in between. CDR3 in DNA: TGTGCCATCCACTCTGGAAACACCATATATTTT. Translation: CAIHSGNTIYF.

The CDR3 is CASKGTVGSYEQYF. CDR3 bases: TGTGCCAGCAAGGGGACAGTAGGCTCCTACGAGCAGTACTTC. The chain joins TRBV2 to TRBJ2-7, with 7 bases that match TRBD1. Trimming took 7 bases from V and 0 from J; bases not matched to a gene: 6. This CDR3 comprises 14 residues. CDR1 is SNHLY and CDR2 is FYNNEI in the germline V gene.

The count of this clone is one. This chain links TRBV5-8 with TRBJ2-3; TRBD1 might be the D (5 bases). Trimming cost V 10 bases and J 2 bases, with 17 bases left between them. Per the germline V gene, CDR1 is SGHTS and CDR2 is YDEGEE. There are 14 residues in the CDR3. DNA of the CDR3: TGTGCCCTCCTGGGGCCCCGTTACACAGATACGCAGTATTTT. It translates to CALLGPRYTDTQYF.

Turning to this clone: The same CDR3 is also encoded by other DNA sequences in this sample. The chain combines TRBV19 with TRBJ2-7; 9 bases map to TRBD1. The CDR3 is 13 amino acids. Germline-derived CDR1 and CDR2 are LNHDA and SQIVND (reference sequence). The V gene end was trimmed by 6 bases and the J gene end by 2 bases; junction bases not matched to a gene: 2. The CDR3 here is CASSRQGAYEQYF. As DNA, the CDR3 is TGTGCCAGTAGCCGACAGGGGGCCTACGAGCAGTACTTC.

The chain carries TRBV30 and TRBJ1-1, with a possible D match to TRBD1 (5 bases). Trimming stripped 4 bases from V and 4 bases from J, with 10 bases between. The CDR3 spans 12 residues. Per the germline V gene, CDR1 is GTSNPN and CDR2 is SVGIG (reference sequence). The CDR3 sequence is CAWIGGGTEAFF. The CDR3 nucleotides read TGTGCCTGGATCGGGGGAGGCACTGAAGCTTTCTTT.

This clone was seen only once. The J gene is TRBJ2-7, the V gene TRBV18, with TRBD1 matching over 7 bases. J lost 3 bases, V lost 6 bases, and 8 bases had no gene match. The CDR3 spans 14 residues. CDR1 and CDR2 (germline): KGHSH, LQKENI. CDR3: CASSRRDSNYEQYF. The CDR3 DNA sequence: TGTGCCAGCTCTCGCCGGGACAGTAACTACGAGCAGTACTTC.